These 27 T cell receptor beta chains were all obtained from the same sample, sequenced in a study. Cells sorted as Tregs were CD4+, CD25+ and CD127-/low. Each CDR3 protein is one row after TCRdb ran MiXCR on the 5' RACE reads. Of about 42,000 distinct CDR3 sequences in the sample, 20% to 25% were seen once. The sample comprised Tregs sorted from blood. These receptors were obtained from a female donor with breast cancer.

The genes are TRBV5-1 and TRBJ2-1; TRBD1 matches 10 bases. J lost 6 bases, V lost 2 bases, and 5 bases had no gene match. The CDR3 sequence is 15 residues long. Germline V gene lookup returns CDR1 SGHRS and CDR2 YFSETQ. The CDR3 nucleotides read TGCGCCAGCAGCTTTACAGGGACAGGGGCCAATGAGCAGTTCTTC. Its protein product is CASSFTGTGANEQFF.

Only a few counts were recorded for this clonotype. CDR3 amino acids: CASSLSGTPELFF. The CDR3 region has the DNA TGCGCCAGCAGCTTGTCCGGGACCCCCGAGCTGTTTTTT. The rearrangement uses TRBV5-1 and TRBJ2-2; tentatively, D is TRBD1 or TRBD2 (5 bases each). The germline CDR1 and CDR2 sequences are SGHRS and YFSETQ. Trimming shortened V by 1 base and J by 11 bases, and 12 bases separated the two germline ends. The CDR3 contains 13 residues.

This clonotype was recorded a few times. The DNA for the CDR3 is TGTGCCAGCAATAGGAACCGGGGGCCAGATACGCAGTATTTT. Protein sequence: CASNRNRGPDTQYF. The V and J genes are TRBV6-1 and TRBJ2-3; D may correspond to TRBD1 or TRBD2 (6 bases each). The CDR3 runs 14 residues. CDR1 is MNHNS, CDR2 SASEGT, per germline. V lost 7 bases and J 4 bases, leaving 15 bases between the germline ends.

This clonotype has more than one count but fewer than ten. V and J are TRBV20-1 and TRBJ2-2; TRBD2 matches at 7 bases. The CDR3 is 17 amino acids. Germline V lookup: CDR1 DFQATT, CDR2 SNEGSKA (reference sequence). V was clipped by 0 bases and J by 3 bases; unmatched bases: 10. The CDR3 DNA sequence: TGCAGTGCTAGAGATCCGACTAGCAGGTCCCACACCGGGGAGCTGTTTTTT. Translated: CSARDPTSRSHTGELFF.

The chain is built from TRBV6-1 and TRBJ2-5, with a tentative D call TRBD1 (6 bases). Germline V CDR1 and CDR2: MNHNS, SASEGT. The V end lost 8 bases, the J end lost 0 bases, and 16 bases lay between the germline ends. There are 15 residues in the CDR3. The CDR3, as DNA: TGTGCCAGCCTTACCCAGGGGCATTACCAAGAGACCCAGTACTTC. Translation gives CASLTQGHYQETQYF.

J is TRBJ2-1 and V is TRBV10-1; the D gene could be TRBD1 or TRBD2 (6 bases each). CDR1 WNHNN and CDR2 SYGVQD come from the germline V gene (reference sequence). The germline V and J ends were trimmed by 10 bases and 6 bases, with 22 bases remaining between them. The CDR3 covers 15 residues. Written as DNA, the CDR3 is TGCGCCACATCCCCGGGGGCAGGGACCCTCAATGAGCAGTTCTTC. This gives the protein CATSPGAGTLNEQFF.

The sample holds many counts of this clonotype. Here the CDR3 reads CAISDSQGNTEAFF. The CDR3 DNA is TGTGCCATCAGTGACTCACAGGGGAACACTGAAGCTTTCTTT. J is TRBJ1-1 and V is TRBV10-3; TRBD1 might be the D (6 bases). V was trimmed by 3 bases and J by 1 base, leaving 9 bases between them. From germline, CDR1 is ENHRY and CDR2 SYGVKD. CDR3 length equals 14 residues.

This clonotype was counted many times. The rearrangement joins TRBV9 to TRBJ2-1, with 12 nucleotides matching TRBD2. Per the germline V gene, CDR1 is SGDLS and CDR2 is YYNGEE. J gave up 10 bases and V 4 bases, and 12 bases lay outside the gene matches. This CDR3 comprises 16 residues. CDR3 in amino acids: CASSSGLAGTRGEQFF. The CDR3 bases are TGTGCCAGCAGCTCCGGACTAGCGGGAACTCGGGGGGAGCAGTTCTTC. Variable domain in full (rest from reference TRBV9 and TRBJ2-1): DSGVTQTPKHLITATGQRVTLRCSPRSGDLSVYWYQQSLDQGLQFLIQYYNGEERAKGNILERFSAQQFPDLHSELNLSSLELGDSALYFCASSSGLAGTRGEQFFGPGTRLTVL.

The DNA of the CDR3 is TGTGCCAGCAGTGACAGGGGAGATTCACCCCTCCACTTT. It codes for CASSDRGDSPLHF. The V gene is TRBV2, the J gene TRBJ1-6, with a weak D call TRBD1 (6 bases). V was shortened by 3 bases and J by 8 bases, with 8 bases between the two germline ends. CDR1 and CDR2 from the germline V gene are SNHLY and FYNNEI. The CDR3 contains 13 residues.

Ten or more counts support this clonotype. CDR3: CASSLDSEQYF. CDR3 bases: TGCGCCAGCAGCTTGGATTCCGAGCAGTACTTC. The chain uses TRBV5-1 and TRBJ2-7; unclear D gene. The V end lost 0 bases, the J end lost 6 bases, and 4 bases lay between the germline ends. Germline CDR1 and CDR2: SGHRS and YFSETQ. This CDR3 contains 11 residues.

This clonotype was seen many times. The chain couples TRBV4-1 to TRBJ1-3, with D tentatively TRBD1 (5 bases). V lost 1 base, J lost 8 bases, and 15 bases lay in between. Germline assignment: CDR1 MGHRA and CDR2 YSYEKL. The CDR3 has 15 residues. The CDR3 loop is CASSQGPGSADTIYF. The CDR3 DNA reads as TGCGCCAGCAGCCAAGGCCCAGGGAGCGCGGACACCATATATTTT.

In its sample, this clonotype was seen a few times. The gene calls are TRBV7-3 and TRBJ2-7, with 10 bases identical to TRBD2. CDR1 is SGHTA and CDR2 is FQGTGA in the germline V gene. The junction had 17 bases not matched to a gene; V was cut back by 2 bases and J by 4 bases. This CDR3 has 19 amino acids. As DNA, the CDR3 is TGTGCCAGCAGCTTATACTCCGTTCGTCTAGCGGGAGCACTGTACGAGCAGTACTTC. This encodes CASSLYSVRLAGALYEQYF.

The chain is built from TRBV24-1 and TRBJ2-1; the match to TRBD2 covers 10 bases. V was pared by 7 bases and J by 3 bases, with 2 bases of the junction left unmatched. The CDR3 loop spans 14 amino acids. Looked up from germline, CDR1 is KGHDR and CDR2 is SFDVKD. The CDR3 nucleotides are TGTGCCACCAGCGTAGCGGGAGGCTACAATGAGCAGTTCTTC. Residues: CATSVAGGYNEQFF.

Comments on this clonotype: The CDR3 carries no conserved terminal phenylalanine or tryptophan, so it likely arises from a read error. The CDR3 DNA sequence: TGTGCCTGGAGTTTAGACAGGGGTGGAAACATTCAGTACCTC. This translates into CAWSLDRGGNIQYL. The rearrangement joins TRBV30 to TRBJ2-4; 8 nucleotides match TRBD1. J gave up 6 bases and V 2 bases, and 6 bases lay outside the gene matches. The CDR3 has 14 residues. Looked up from germline, CDR1 is GTSNPN and CDR2 is SVGIG (reference sequence).

This rearrangement joins TRBV10-3 to TRBJ2-1; possible D gene TRBD2, 5 bases. The CDR3 sequence is 14 residues long. V was cut by 11 bases and J by 7 bases, with 21 bases left in between. CDR1 and CDR2 (germline): ENHRY, SYGVKD. The CDR3 sequence: CAPRSGGLSNEQFF. The CDR3 DNA reads as TGTGCCCCCCGCTCAGGAGGCCTTTCGAATGAGCAGTTCTTC.

There are many counts of this clonotype. This chain connects TRBV15 to TRBJ1-5, with TRBD1 identical over 7 bases. Trimming cost V 5 bases and J 1 base; bases outside gene matches: 5. The length of the CDR3 is 15 residues. Germline V CDR1 and CDR2: LNHNV, YYDKDF (reference sequence). In DNA, the CDR3 is TGTGCCACCAGCGGAACAGGGGTAAGCAATCAGCCCCAGCATTTT. It yields the protein CATSGTGVSNQPQHF.

A remark on this clonotype: One junction end disagrees with the germline gene, perhaps due to a read error. V is TRBV7-2 and J is TRBJ2-1, with D maybe TRBD2 (5 bases). Germline V lookup: CDR1 SGHTA, CDR2 FQGNSA. The CDR3 is made up of 12 amino acids. CDR3 amino acids: CASSLLLDEQLF. The DNA for the CDR3 is TGTGCCAGCAGCTTATTACTAGACGAGCAGCTCTTC. Full variable domain (outside the CDR3, taken from reference TRBV7-2 and TRBJ2-1): GAGVSQSPSNKVTEKGKDVELRCDPISGHTALYWYRQSLGQGLEFLIYFQGNSAPDKSGLPSDRFSAERTGGSVSTLTIQRTQQEDSAVYLCASSLLLDEQLFGPGTRLTVL.

The chain employs TRBV5-1 and TRBJ2-7, with D possibly being TRBD2 (6 bases). The CDR3 covers 14 residues. From germline, CDR1 is SGHRS and CDR2 YFSETQ. V gave up 4 bases and J gave up 3 bases, with 14 bases separating them. CDR3 amino acids: CASSRGPGDYEQYF. The CDR3 DNA reads as TGCGCCAGCAGCAGGGGCCCGGGGGACTACGAGCAGTACTTC.

This clonotype was observed at least ten times. V gene TRBV27 combines with J gene TRBJ2-7; D ambiguous. Trimming shortened V by 2 bases and J by 2 bases, and 10 bases separated the two germline ends. Germline lookup yields CDR1 MNHEY and CDR2 SMNVEV (reference sequence). This CDR3 has 14 amino acids. The CDR3 protein is CASSLKGPTYEQYF. Here the CDR3 DNA reads TGTGCCAGCAGTTTAAAGGGTCCCACCTACGAGCAGTACTTC.

This clonotype has a handful of counts. The chain recombines TRBV5-1 with TRBJ1-1, with a tentative D call TRBD1 (6 bases). The CDR3 extends over 13 amino acids. Germline CDR1 reads SGHRS; CDR2 reads YFSETQ. Deletions cut 2 bases from V and 7 bases from J, with 12 bases between. CDR3 amino acids: CASSLGGDGEAFF. CDR3 sequence (DNA): TGCGCCAGCAGCTTAGGGGGGGACGGTGAAGCTTTCTTT.

By frequency in the sample, this clonotype is medium-sized. The genes are TRBV4-1 and TRBJ2-4; 9 bases fit TRBD1. The CDR3 totals 17 residues. Germline CDR1 and CDR2: MGHRA and YSYEKL. After removal of 3 bases from V and 3 bases from J, the junction contained 9 bases not matched to a gene. The CDR3 sequence: CASSHQTGTGFKNIQYF. The CDR3 DNA reads TGCGCCAGCAGCCACCAAACCGGGACAGGGTTCAAAAACATTCAGTACTTC.

This clonotype was observed at least ten times. In DNA, the CDR3 is TGTGCCATCAGTGAAATCCGGAGGGGCACCGGGGAGCTGTTTTTT. Translation gives CAISEIRRGTGELFF. The gene calls are TRBV10-3 and TRBJ2-2; tentative D call: TRBD2 (6 bases). V was pared by 3 bases and J by 4 bases, with 12 bases between. Germline V gives CDR1 ENHRY, CDR2 SYGVKD. The CDR3 runs to 15 residues.

Remarks on this clonotype: A read error is possible here, since a much larger clone lies one base away. The chain combines TRBV20-1 with TRBJ2-5, with unresolved D. The V gene's germline CDR1 is DFQATT and CDR2 SNEGSKA (reference sequence). This CDR3 is 12 amino acids long. DNA of the CDR3: TGCAGTGCTAGTCGGCCTGAACAGACCCAGCACTTC. It translates to CSASRPEQTQHF.

This clonotype was counted many times. The chain joins TRBV7-8 to TRBJ1-6; tentative D call: TRBD1 (6 bases). Trimming left V 7 bases short and J 9 bases short, with 19 bases between. CDR1 SGHVS and CDR2 FQNEAQ come from the germline V gene. This CDR3 contains 15 residues. The CDR3, as DNA: TGTGCCAGCACACCCCTCAGGGGCTCTCCTTCACCCCTCCACTTT. Translating it yields CASTPLRGSPSPLHF.

The V gene is TRBV9, the J gene TRBJ2-7; D not certain. The V gene lost 0 bases and the J gene lost 5 bases, with 9 bases spanning the gap. This CDR3 comprises 13 residues. The V gene's germline CDR1 is SGDLS and CDR2 YYNGEE. The CDR3 is CASSVARDDEQYF. In DNA, the CDR3 is TGTGCCAGCAGCGTAGCCCGAGACGACGAGCAGTACTTC.

In this sample, this clonotype turned up many times. The CDR3 loop is CSARDYNSPLHF. CDR3 DNA: TGCAGTGCTAGAGATTATAATTCACCCCTCCACTTT. The chain is built from TRBV20-1 and TRBJ1-6; unclear D gene. The V end was cut by 0 bases, the J end by 4 bases, with 1 base between. CDR1 is DFQATT, CDR2 SNEGSKA, per germline (reference sequence). The CDR3 runs to 12 residues.

About this clonotype itself: A read error may account for a junction end that differs from germline. The chain joins TRBV28 to TRBJ1-3; TRBD1 matches 7 bases. The CDR3 runs to 14 residues. CDR1 is MDHEN and CDR2 is SYDVKM in the germline V gene. The CDR3 DNA reads TGTGCCAGCAGGCTGACAGGGTCAGGAAACACCATGTATTTT. Amino acid sequence: CASRLTGSGNTMYF. Full variable domain (missing parts from reference TRBV28 and TRBJ1-3): DVKVTQSSRYLVKRTGEKVFLECVQDMDHENMFWYRQDPGLGLRLIYFSYDVKMKEKGDIPEGYSVSREKKERFSLILESASTNQTSMYLCASRLTGSGNTMYFGEGSWLTVV.